Presented here are 18 T cell receptor beta chains from one specimen sequenced in a study of T cell responses to AZD1222 COVID-19 vaccine. TCRdb's table, derived via immunoSEQ multiplex PCR, lists solely in-frame clones and lacks some. This sample has around 200,000 clones, with more than 85% found just once. The sequencing used peripheral blood, collected on day 0 of AZD1222 vaccination. These receptors were obtained from an adult in good health.

This chain joins TRBV27 and TRBJ1-4; D might be TRBD1 (6 bases). Per the germline V gene, CDR1 is MNHEY and CDR2 is SMNVEV (reference sequence). Trimming stripped 4 bases from V and 0 bases from J, with 12 bases between. The CDR3 spans 16 residues. As DNA, the CDR3 is TGTGCCAGCAGTTCCCTTGACAGGTCAACTAATGAAAAACTGTTTTTT. Its translation: CASSSLDRSTNEKLFF.

The V call is TRBV27, the J call TRBJ2-1; D is perhaps TRBD1 (6 bases). Germline V gives CDR1 MNHEY, CDR2 SMNVEV (reference sequence). Trimming stripped 2 bases from V and 4 bases from J, with 12 bases between. The CDR3 loop spans 15 amino acids. The CDR3 bases are TGTGCCAGCAGTTTAGGCAGGGGCCTTTACAATGAGCAGTTCTTC. Its protein product is CASSLGRGLYNEQFF.

The chain combines TRBV2 with TRBJ1-5; D uncertain. Trimming removed 7 bases from V and 8 bases from J, with 12 bases in between. The CDR3 runs to 12 residues. CDR1 SNHLY and CDR2 FYNNEI come from the germline V gene. CDR3 nucleotide sequence: TGTGCCAGCACCCTTTACCCTGAGCCCCAGCATTTT. This encodes CASTLYPEPQHF.

The chain combines TRBV2 with TRBJ2-7; 7 bases map to TRBD2. The CDR3 loop spans 15 amino acids. Germline V gene sequence: CDR1 SNHLY, CDR2 FYNNEI. V trimming: 2 bases; J trimming: 6 bases; junction bases outside the gene matches: 10. CDR3 amino acids: CASSESGLEVSEQYF. The CDR3 DNA sequence: TGTGCCAGCAGTGAAAGTGGACTAGAGGTGAGCGAGCAGTACTTC.

This clone was seen a single time. V gene TRBV5-4 combines with J gene TRBJ2-7, with D possibly being TRBD2 (5 bases). CDR1 is SGHNT, CDR2 YYREEE, per germline (reference sequence). The CDR3 has 13 residues. The V gene lost 0 bases and the J gene lost 5 bases, with 9 bases spanning the gap. CDR3 protein: CASSLGGIDEQYF. The CDR3 coding sequence is TGTGCCAGCAGCTTGGGAGGGATTGACGAGCAGTACTTC.

The chain has TRBV6-5 and TRBJ1-1, with D perhaps matching TRBD1 (5 bases). There are 15 residues in the CDR3. Germline V CDR1 and CDR2: MNHEY, SVGAGI. V was shortened by 8 bases and J by 0 bases, with 16 bases between the two germline ends. The CDR3 region has the DNA TGTGCCAGCGTTCGGCGAGACAGACTGAACACTGAAGCTTTCTTT. Protein: CASVRRDRLNTEAFF.

The chain recombines TRBV7-9 with TRBJ1-6, with D maybe TRBD1 (5 bases). The length of the CDR3 is 14 residues. CDR1 SEHNR and CDR2 FQNEAQ come from the germline V gene (reference sequence). V lost 5 bases, J lost 7 bases, and 12 bases lay in between. CDR3 sequence reads: CASSLGGENSPLHF. Written as DNA, the CDR3 is TGTGCCAGCAGCCTTGGGGGGGAGAATTCACCCCTCCACTTT.

This rearrangement joins TRBV6-4 to TRBJ1-2, with 7 bases that match TRBD1. V was pared by 4 bases and J by 7 bases, with 3 bases of the junction left unmatched. Germline lookup yields CDR1 MRHNA and CDR2 SNTAGT. The CDR3 length is 12 residues. CDR3: CASSGQGAGYTF. In DNA form, the CDR3 reads TGTGCCAGCAGTGGACAGGGAGCTGGCTACACCTTC.

This chain connects TRBV5-1 to TRBJ2-3; weak D call: TRBD1 (5 bases). The CDR3 has 17 residues. Trimming took off 0 bases at V and 2 bases at J, with 16 bases between the two ends. Looked up from germline, CDR1 is SGHRS and CDR2 is YFSETQ. CDR3 DNA: TGCGCCAGCAGCTTGGTGGGCAGGGCCCCCTCCACAGATACGCAGTATTTT. Amino acids: CASSLVGRAPSTDTQYF.

This clone was observed a single time. The chain links TRBV19 to TRBJ1-1, with a possible D match to TRBD1 (6 bases). The CDR3 is made up of 13 amino acids. Germline-derived CDR1 and CDR2 are LNHDA and SQIVND (reference sequence). V was trimmed by 5 bases and J by 8 bases, leaving 15 bases between them. CDR3: CASSLPWDNEAFF. The CDR3 DNA sequence: TGTGCCAGTAGTCTCCCTTGGGACAACGAAGCTTTCTTT.

The gene calls are TRBV27 and TRBJ2-7; a weak D match, TRBD1 (5 bases). This CDR3 is built from 14 residues. Looked up from germline, CDR1 is MNHEY and CDR2 is SMNVEV (reference sequence). V was pared by 6 bases and J by 5 bases, with 17 bases between. CDR3 DNA sequence: TGTGCCAGCAGCCCAAGATCCCAGGGCCACGAGCAGTACTTC. It specifies CASSPRSQGHEQYF.

The chain is built from TRBV3-1 (or the pseudogene TRBV3-2) and TRBJ2-3; D perhaps matches TRBD1 (6 bases). The CDR3 is 17 amino acids. CDR1 LGHDT and CDR2 YNNKEL come from the germline V gene (reference sequence). V gave up 2 bases and J gave up 2 bases, with 17 bases separating them. The CDR3 reads CASSQPQTGGDTDTQYF. CDR3 nucleotides: TGTGCCAGCAGCCAACCTCAGACAGGTGGGGACACAGATACGCAGTATTTT.

About this clone: Mismatch with germline at one junction end may stem from a read error. V and J are TRBV30 and TRBJ1-4; 10 bases align to TRBD1. This CDR3 comprises 15 residues. CDR1 and CDR2 (germline): GTSNPN, SVGIG (reference sequence). CDR3 coding DNA: TGTGCCTGGAGTGACAATACCGGGACAGGGGTACGCCAGGCTTTT. Protein product: CAWSDNTGTGVRQAF. The whole variable domain, remainder taken from reference TRBV30 and TRBJ1-4, is SQTIHQWPATLVQPVGSPLSLECTVEGTSNPNLYWYRQAAGRGLQLLFYSVGIGQISSEVPQNLSASRPQDRQFILSSKKLLLSDSGFYLCAWSDNTGTGVRQAFGSGTQLSVL.

This chain uses TRBV11-2 with TRBJ2-3; 9 positions match TRBD1. V dropped 7 bases and J dropped 2; count of bases not matched to a gene: 4. This CDR3 comprises 14 residues. Germline V gives CDR1 SGHAT, CDR2 FQNNGV. CDR3 coding DNA: TGTGCCAGCAAGACAGGGGGGGCCACAGATACGCAGTATTTT. This sequence encodes CASKTGGATDTQYF.

V and J are TRBV3-1 (or the pseudogene TRBV3-2) and TRBJ1-1, with 7 bases fitting TRBD1. V shed 10 bases and J 4 bases; nucleotides not matched to a gene: 9. Germline V gene lookup returns CDR1 LGHDT and CDR2 YNNKEL (reference sequence). This CDR3 comprises 13 residues. The CDR3: CATRSGGSTEAFF. The DNA of the CDR3 is TGTGCCACCCGATCAGGGGGGAGCACTGAAGCTTTCTTT.

V usage is TRBV6-5 and J usage is TRBJ1-2; D is unclear. This CDR3 has 11 residues. Trimming removed 4 bases at V and 8 bases at J, with 8 bases between. Per the germline V gene, CDR1 is MNHEY and CDR2 is SVGAGI. The CDR3 loop reads CASSSGGGYTF. The CDR3 nucleotides are TGTGCCAGCAGTTCCGGAGGAGGCTACACCTTC.

The chain carries TRBV3-1 (or the pseudogene TRBV3-2) and TRBJ1-1; weak D call: TRBD1 (6 bases). Trimming shortened V by 7 bases and J by 5 bases, and 17 bases separated the two germline ends. Looked up from germline, CDR1 is LGHDT and CDR2 is YNNKEL (reference sequence). This CDR3 contains 14 residues. The CDR3 spells CASTLQGWGTEAFF. CDR3 bases: TGTGCCAGCACTCTTCAGGGGTGGGGTACTGAAGCTTTCTTT.

The rearrangement links TRBV27 to TRBJ1-3; D is ambiguous. The germline V and J ends were trimmed by 3 bases and 2 bases, with 11 bases remaining between them. Germline CDR1 reads MNHEY; CDR2 reads SMNVEV (reference sequence). The CDR3 has 15 residues. Here the CDR3 DNA reads TGTGCCAGCAGTTTTTCAAGGGAGACTGGAAACACCATATATTTT. It codes for CASSFSRETGNTIYF.